This T cell receptor beta chain comes out of a study of shared clonotypes between healthy human individuals (dated by TCRdb to about 2020). Looking at the study overall: The cohort comprised two women and three men aged 18 to 49 years. To increase sequencing depth and limit assay-specific biases, different laboratories used diverse techniques to prepare libraries and sequence TCR repertoires. Per donor, leukapheresis produced somewhere between about 0.9 and 10 billion PBMCs. Blood TCR repertoires of five healthy adults were deeply sequenced to estimate repertoire size and the extent of clonotype sharing between individuals. For each donor, three plates each were used for CD4 naive and CD4 memory, two plates were used for CD8 naive, and one plate was used for CD8 memory.

With regard to this clone: Its cognate antigen has yet to be identified. Per-base qualities were not stored, and no clone one base away is much larger. At the DNA level, this CDR3 is encoded by other sequences in the same sample as well.

Study-wide conclusions, independent of this receptor: Higher generation probabilities were observed for clonotypes shared by all four sorted-subset donors than for non-shared clonotypes. Incomplete sequencing was indicated by rarefaction of sorted-subset datasets, despite the large sequencing depth. Sampling was restricted to blood, and TCR repertoires in tissue are likely to differ from TCR repertoires in blood. Naive subsets generally had larger estimated clonotype richness than memory subsets. Pairwise subsampling indicated that sequencing depth was expected to affect the degree of clonotype sharing among donors. Because the study included only a small number of donors, the genetic and exposure-history diversity represented was limited. Sharing across a few donors was observed for about 5% of naive CD4, 3% to 3.5% of naive CD8, about 2.3% of memory CD4, and roughly 0.4% of memory CD8 clonotypes.

Using the deep immunoSEQ assay, TCR CDR3 regions were amplified from genomic DNA by multiplex PCR. Extracted genomic DNA from each cell subset was spread evenly across all wells of several immunoSEQ 96-well plates, with each plate serving as a replicate. For sorted subsets, each replicate PCR was loaded with about 200 ng genomic DNA, equivalent to about 30,000 T cell genomes. The purified libraries were quantified using a Qubit 3.0 fluorometer, sized with a Bioanalyzer 2100, and then quantified again using the KAPA Library Quantification kit. A separate single-read 150-cycle Illumina NextSeq 550 flow cell was used to sequence each immunoSEQ 96-well plate. As for the authors' bioinformatics: Because the immunoSEQ output included only junctional sequences and no quality scores, the filtering could not be the same as the filtering used for full-length reads. Sequences were annotated with PyIR, a Python wrapper for IgBLAST v1.9, using IMGT germline references to assign V/J genes and CDR3. Any read was removed if the V/J assignment was weak (E-value above 1e-6), the CDR3 was missing, or the read contained stop codons, out-of-frame junctions, or ambiguous translated residues. V3J clonotypes were defined by identical inferred V gene, J gene, and CDR3 amino acid sequence. The percentage overlap between two repertoires was calculated by dividing the number of shared unique clonotypes by the size of the smaller repertoire. RTK rarefaction, the Chao1 estimator, and Recon v2.1 estimates of unobserved clonotypes were used to assess repertoire richness. For all TCRbeta clonotypes obtained by the gDNA method from a few donors, generation probabilities were computed with OLGA. The source is immuneACCESS, and TCRdb retained only in-frame sequences with V and J called. Part of the clones is not carried over; for the studies checked, unresolved V genes explain less than half of this, and the remainder is unexplained. That table is the source of V, J and clone size, and D and trimming were worked out from the DNA. The sample data list 1.5 million to 2.5 million clones, and approximately 95% of these were observed just once. The ten biggest clones cover roughly 1.2% of the sample.

Spanning cysteine to phenylalanine, the CDR3 consists of 12 amino acids. The DNA shown is the 36-base CDR3, in frame from base 1. The trim is 1 base for V and 7 bases for J, with a gap of 4 bases between the germline ends. As encoded in the germline V gene (reference sequence), CDR1 is SEHNR while CDR2 is FQNEAQ. CD8 naive samples were obtained by positive selection for CCR7 among CD45RO-negative cells, yielding a CD45RA+CCR7+ population from which TemRA cells were excluded. The donors were healthy, HIV-negative adults who had no recently reported acute infections or vaccinations. Every donor was a Caucasian adult living in Nashville, Tennessee, USA. Blood was obtained by leukapheresis, after which PBMCs were separated by Ficoll-Histopaque density gradient centrifugation and cryopreserved in liquid nitrogen vapor phase. Purity and quantity of every magnetically sorted T cell population were checked by analytical flow cytometry. From each sorted fraction, genomic DNA was isolated and quantified by UV absorbance on a Nanodrop 2000c.

The receptor was isolated from a man younger than 35 in good health. The chain was built from TRBV7-9 and TRBJ1-4; no D segment can be confidently identified. The sequenced sample consisted of naive CD8+ T cells sorted from blood. What the cell subset or site label conveys for this sample: CD45RA+CCR7+. The encoded CDR3 is CASSLDPEKLFF. The DNA sequence is TGTGCCAGCAGCTTAGATCCTGAAAAACTGTTTTTT.